The clone carrying this T cell receptor (beta chain) was seen a few times. The data are from a study of beta chain features in type 1 diabetes. The V and J ends lost 1 base and 3 bases respectively, with 10 bases between them. The CDR3 runs to 14 residues. Germline CDR1 reads SGHNT; CDR2 reads YYREEE (reference sequence). Expressed TCRB transcripts got sequenced, as all isolated RNA was reverse transcribed. Some clones are missing from TCRdb's copy, which holds only in-frame ones; the method was immunoSEQ multiplex PCR. Among roughly 500,000 clones, around 10% were seen once, and the ten largest hold over 0.04%.

The specimen was naive CD4+ T cells from blood. The receptor was isolated from a woman aged 18-29 years in good health. V is TRBV5-4 and J is TRBJ2-5; tentative D call: TRBD2 (6 bases). CDR3 amino acids: CASSLTTRKETQYF. The CDR3 DNA reads TGTGCCAGCAGCTTGACGACTAGGAAAGAGACCCAGTACTTC.